The clone carrying this T cell receptor beta chain came up a few times. Antigen: not known. This record belongs to a study of cytomegalovirus exposure and HLA in healthy donors. Overall study results and limits: Listed as cytomegalovirus-associated were over 150 TCR beta chains. TCR sequences were mostly rare, though some public TCRs occurred in many donors.

Clones were sequenced by immunoSEQ multiplex PCR, and TCRdb holds only the in-frame ones, with some missing. The table shows under 200,000 clones, with about 81% occurring only once. The clonotype comes from a young woman in good health and CMV-seronegative. Sequencing was carried out using PBMCs.

In DNA form, the CDR3 reads TGTGCCAGCAGCTTAGAGGGTAGCGGAGCATACAATGAGCAGTTCTTC. Translated: CASSLEGSGAYNEQFF. This sequence joins TRBV11-2 and TRBJ2-1; TRBD2 might be the D (6 bases). Deletions cut 0 bases from V and 4 bases from J, with 13 bases between. CDR1 SGHAT and CDR2 FQNNGV come from the germline V gene. This CDR3 is 16 amino acids long. Drawing the rest from reference TRBV11-2 and TRBJ2-1, the complete variable domain is EAGVAQSPRYKIIEKRQSVAFWCNPISGHATLYWYQQILGQGPKLLIQFQNNGVVDDSQLPKDRFSAERLKGVDSTLKIQPAKLEDSAVYLCASSLEGSGAYNEQFFGPGTRLTVL.